This TCR beta chain was retrieved from a study of cytomegalovirus exposure and HLA in healthy donors. Regarding the study as a whole: It was reported that TCR beta sequences correctly inferred the HLA-A and HLA-B alleles for most subjects.

In regard to this clone: Antigen specificity is unknown.

Germline-derived CDR1 and CDR2 are MGHRA and YSYEKL. With 1 base removed from V and 7 bases from J, the gap between germline ends came to 14 bases. This CDR3 spans 16 amino acids. 13 Jbeta primers and 60 Vbeta primers were used for the PCR. Authors' methods: Unique TCR beta chains numbered roughly 83 million in a later analysis, with some 9.9 million shared. Assay used: immunoSEQ multiplex PCR; TCRdb lists only in-frame clones, some missing. The D gene and trimming were derived from the DNA, and the V and J assignments and clone size from that table. Of 170,000 or so clones listed, 60% to 85% are singletons.

This chain uses TRBV4-1 with TRBJ1-6; maybe TRBD1 (6 bases). The sample taken for sequencing was PBMCs. The clonotype comes from a woman between 45 and 65 years old in good health and CMV-seropositive. DNA of the CDR3: TGCGCCAGCAGCCAAGGGGCATGGACAGCCAATTCACCCCTCCACTTT. Translated, it gives CASSQGAWTANSPLHF.